Below are 10 T cell receptor beta chains sequenced from a single sample in a study of OX40 agonist ivuxolimab in advanced cancers. Using immunoSEQ multiplex PCR, the repertoire was profiled, and TCRdb retains in-frame clones only, with some absent. The sample shows about 67,000 clones, 80% to 95% of them seen only once. This sample comprised CD4+ or CD8+ T cells sorted from blood, obtained in a trial of the OX40 agonist ivuxolimab. Receptor source: an adult with an advanced solid tumor such as melanoma, head and neck, liver or kidney cancer.

This chain connects TRBV11-3 to TRBJ1-2, with TRBD1 as a possible D gene (5 bases). The CDR3 covers 14 residues. V lost 3 bases to trimming and J lost 4 bases, with 12 bases between them. The V gene's germline CDR1 is SGHNT and CDR2 YENEEA. The CDR3 reads CASSFGDRSYGYTF. The CDR3 DNA sequence: TGTGCCAGCAGCTTTGGTGACAGAAGCTATGGCTACACCTTC.

The V call is TRBV19, the J call TRBJ2-5, with D uncertain. V dropped 3 bases and J dropped 4 bases, with 12 bases sitting between them. Germline assignment: CDR1 LNHDA and CDR2 SQIVND (reference sequence). CDR3 size: 14 residues. The CDR3 DNA follows: TGTGCCAGTAGTATGCTGACCTCGGGAGAGACCCAGTACTTC. Amino acids: CASSMLTSGETQYF.

This chain links TRBV14 with TRBJ2-5; 10 nucleotides match TRBD2. This CDR3 region has 11 residues. The germline gives CDR1 SGHDN, CDR2 FVKESK. V shed 4 bases, J shed 14 bases, and the junction held 4 bases outside the gene matches. The CDR3 spells CASSLGLAVYF. As DNA, the CDR3 is TGTGCCAGCAGCCTCGGACTAGCGGTATACTTC. The variable domain in full, with the rest retrieved from reference TRBV14 and TRBJ2-5, is EAGVTQFPSHSVIEKGQTVTLRCDPISGHDNLYWYRRVMGKEIKFLLHFVKESKQDESGMPNNRFLAERTGGTYSTLKVQPAELEDSGVYFCASSLGLAVYFGPGTRLLVL.

The genes are TRBV7-7 and TRBJ1-3; D is possibly TRBD1 (6 bases). CDR1 and CDR2 (germline): SSHAT, FNYEAQ (reference sequence). V gave up 2 bases and J gave up 7 bases, with 9 bases separating them. CDR3 length: 13 residues. The CDR3 bases are TGTGCCAGCAGCTTAACCCAGGGGAACACCATATATTTT. Its protein is CASSLTQGNTIYF. Full variable domain (remainder filled in from reference TRBV7-7 and TRBJ1-3): GAGVSQSPRYKVTKRGQDVTLRCDPISSHATLYWYQQALGQGPEFLTYFNYEAQPDKSGLPSDRFSAERPEGSISTLTIQRTEQRDSAMYRCASSLTQGNTIYFGEGSWLTVV.

CDR3 protein: CASSMDRGYEQYF. The DNA of the CDR3 is TGCGCCAGCAGCATGGACAGGGGGTACGAGCAGTACTTC. The J gene is TRBJ2-7, the V gene TRBV5-1; TRBD1 matches 10 bases. V shed 4 bases, J shed 4 bases, and the junction held 2 bases outside the gene matches. Germline CDR1 reads SGHRS; CDR2 reads YFSETQ. This CDR3 spans 13 amino acids. Looking up the rest from reference TRBV5-1 and TRBJ2-7 gives the full variable domain: KAGVTQTPRYLIKTRGQQVTLSCSPISGHRSVSWYQQTPGQGLQFLFEYFSETQRNKGNFPGRFSGRQFSNSRSEMNVSTLELGDSALYLCASSMDRGYEQYFGPGTRLTVT.

This clone was seen a single time. The chain recombines TRBV7-2 with TRBJ2-3; 9 positions match TRBD1. CDR1 is SGHTA and CDR2 is FQGNSA in the germline V gene. The CDR3 is 15 residues long. J lost 0 bases, V lost 5 bases, and 3 bases had no gene match. Here the CDR3 DNA reads TGTGCCAGCAGCAACAGGGGGCCTAGCACAGATACGCAGTATTTT. Translating it yields CASSNRGPSTDTQYF.

The DNA of the CDR3 is TGTGCCAGCAGCTTGATACCATCGTCCGAGACCCAGTACTTC. Its protein is CASSLIPSSETQYF. The chain joins TRBV5-6 to TRBJ2-5; no clear D gene. Per the germline V gene, CDR1 is SGHDT and CDR2 is YYEEEE. The V and J ends lost 1 base and 5 bases respectively, with 12 bases between them. This CDR3 has 14 amino acids.

This rearrangement joins TRBV19 to TRBJ1-1; D might be TRBD1 (5 bases). The germline V gene encodes CDR1 LNHDA and CDR2 SQIVND (reference sequence). The CDR3 is made up of 14 amino acids. V lost 4 bases and J lost 7, with 16 bases in between. CDR3 DNA sequence: TGTGCCAGTAGTACTCAAGCCGGGGCGGGTGAAGCTTTCTTT. It translates to CASSTQAGAGEAFF. The full variable domain, with the rest looked up from reference TRBV19 and TRBJ1-1, is DGGITQSPKYLFRKEGQNVTLSCEQNLNHDAMYWYRQDPGQGLRLIYYSQIVNDFQKGDIAEGYSVSREKKESFPLTVTSAQKNPTAFYLCASSTQAGAGEAFFGQGTRLTVV.

V usage is TRBV5-1 and J usage is TRBJ1-1, with D maybe TRBD1 (6 bases). This CDR3 region has 14 residues. The V gene's germline CDR1 is SGHRS and CDR2 YFSETQ. The V end was cut by 0 bases, the J end by 6 bases, with 12 bases between. The CDR3 spells CASSLAVGGAEAFF. For the CDR3, the DNA is TGCGCCAGCAGCTTGGCGGTCGGGGGCGCTGAAGCTTTCTTT.

The chain links TRBV6-4 to TRBJ2-7, with 8 bases aligning to TRBD1. Trimming at V came to 2 bases and at J to 9 bases, leaving 6 bases not matched to a gene. CDR3 length: 13 residues. Germline-derived CDR1 and CDR2 are MRHNA and SNTAGT. CDR3 DNA: TGTGCCAGCAGTGACACCGACAGGGGAAGGCAGTACTTC. As protein: CASSDTDRGRQYF.